A single T cell receptor beta chain is shown here with its context. Sequencing of TCR beta was undertaken in CD8+ and CD4+ T cells derived from blood. CD8+ and CD4+ T cells were negatively isolated; TEMRA cells were FACS-enriched. The sample is drawn from a study of CD8 T cells in Susac syndrome. CDR1 is SGHNT, CDR2 YYREEE, per germline (reference sequence). The CDR3 length is 16 residues. J lost 4 bases, V lost 1 base, and 8 bases had no gene match. Roughly 0.45 to 1 ug RNA was reverse transcribed with random hexamers. Amplification of TCR beta CDR3 used immunoSEQ multiplex PCR across 54 Vbeta and 13 Jbeta. TCRdb reprocessed the immunoSEQ multiplex PCR reads via MiXCR and lists one record per CDR3 protein. Here the sample spans more than 75,000 distinct CDR3 sequences, about 94% being singletons.

This clonotype was sampled from a human donor in good health. Sequences were obtained from CD8+ T cells from PBMCs. V is TRBV5-4 and J is TRBJ2-1; 7 bases match TRBD2. The CDR3 sequence is CASSLSTAGIYNEQFF. The CDR3 DNA reads TGTGCCAGCAGCTTGTCGACAGCGGGGATATACAATGAGCAGTTCTTC.